The 3 T cell receptor beta chains in this list originate from one sample, sequenced in a study of blood T cell repertoires in COVID-19. The assay was immunoSEQ multiplex PCR, and TCRdb's table has in-frame clones only and misses some. This sample has about 160,000 clones, with roughly 71% found just once. The sample was peripheral blood. Receptors were obtained from a woman of 80 years or more with acute or convalescent COVID-19.

The chain couples TRBV27 to TRBJ2-2; possible D gene TRBD2, 6 bases. V shed 5 bases and J shed 4 bases, with 14 bases lying between them. Germline values: CDR1 MNHEY, CDR2 SMNVEV (reference sequence). The CDR3 extends over 15 amino acids. CDR3 amino acids: CASSAAGRITGELFF. The CDR3 nucleotides are TGTGCCAGCAGTGCCGCGGGGAGAATCACCGGGGAGCTGTTTTTT.

There are a few counts of this clone. The rearrangement links TRBV6-2 or TRBV6-3 to TRBJ2-1, with 9 nucleotides matching TRBD2. Trimming at V came to 6 bases and at J to 15 bases, leaving 12 bases not matched to a gene. The germline V gene encodes CDR1 MNHEY and CDR2 SVGEGT. There are 13 residues in the CDR3. The CDR3: CASSGSGGRVLFF. Written as DNA, the CDR3 is TGTGCCAGCAGCGGGTCTGGCGGGAGGGTGCTGTTCTTC.

The chain recombines TRBV5-6 with TRBJ2-3; a possible D gene is TRBD2 (5 bases). The CDR3 length is 16 residues. Germline assignment: CDR1 SGHDT and CDR2 YYEEEE. V gave up 3 bases and J gave up 1 base, with 15 bases separating them. In nucleotides, the CDR3 is TGTGCCAGCAGCTACCCGGCGGTCGGGGGCACAGATACGCAGTATTTT. Encoded protein: CASSYPAVGGTDTQYF.